Below, one T cell receptor beta chain is given with its context. Its cognate antigen has yet to be identified. No clone much larger than this one lies a single base away; base qualities are absent. RNA was extracted using the RNeasy kit, and roughly 0.45 to 1 ug of the RNA was reverse transcribed with random hexamers. The immunoSEQ multiplex PCR assay, which covers 54 Vbeta and 13 Jbeta segments, was used to amplify TCR beta CDR3 regions. PCR amplification bias was corrected using a synthetic template baseline for primer optimization and computational correction. On the study's bioinformatics: Reads were annotated to V, D and J genes according to IMGT and were analyzed with immunoSEQ Analyzer, with only productive sequences retained. Clonality was computed as one minus Shannon entropy normalized by log2 of the number of productive unique sequences. For each patient and control, public and private clones were evaluated among the 100 most prevalent clones. A clone was defined as Susac-specific if it was absent from the healthy and MS cohorts, from approximately 980 published viral clones and from other ImmuneACCESS disease sequences. TCRdb cleaned the public reads at Q25 with fastp, built clones with MiXCR and kept in-frame beta chains. Rows merge per CDR3 protein into single entries with the most common DNA and genes. TCRdb's processing, not the authors' own work, is the source of the V and J calls. A total of approximately 270,000 distinct CDR3 sequences appear in this sample, 80% to 95% of them only once. Around 0.067% of the sample is taken by the ten largest.

Peripheral blood CD8+ and CD4+ T cells from healthy donors, Susac syndrome patients and multiple sclerosis patients were profiled by high-throughput TCR beta sequencing. Treatment-naive patients with stable or active relapsing-remitting disease fulfilling revised McDonald criteria were used as multiple sclerosis controls. CD8+ TEMRA cells were enriched by FACS, while bulk CD8+ and CD4+ T cells were purified by magnetic negative isolation. Blood was collected in EDTA tubes and processed within 24 hours, with PBMCs isolated through density gradient centrifugation. PBMCs destined for TCR sequencing were cryopreserved in liquid nitrogen and later thawed in a 37 °C water bath. The sorted or isolated CD4+, CD8+ and CD8+ TEMRA cells reached a purity of at least 90%. From cysteine to phenylalanine, the CDR3 is 16 amino acids long. The only DNA kept is the CDR3, 48 bases in frame from the first base. V is clipped by 6 bases and J by 7 bases, and the sequence between their germline boundaries is 21 bases long.

This sample is drawn from a study of CD8 T cells in Susac syndrome (dated by TCRdb to between 2019 and 2020). Describing the broader study: The study used repertoire sequencing to test whether antigen drove CD8+ T cell activation and differentiation in Susac syndrome. Broader findings and caveats from the paper: The number of individuals in the TCR sequencing and HLA analysis was recognized as being relatively small.

Recombination linked TRBV12-3 or TRBV12-4 to TRBJ1-4, with no confident D gene call. The sequence was obtained from a human donor with multiple sclerosis. The sample was CD4+ T cells from PBMCs. For the CDR3, the sequence is CASSLQGLASPEKLFF. The nucleotide sequence reads as follows: TGTGCCAGCAGCCTACAAGGGCTGGCATCTCCTGAAAAACTGTTTTTT.